This T cell receptor (beta chain) emerged from a study of regulatory T cells in long-lasting Graves disease. Researchers made TCR beta libraries by using iRepertoire HTBI primers and running Arm-PCR on CDR3 regions. MiXCR was run by TCRdb on the multiplex PCR reads, yielding one entry per CDR3 protein. The repertoire has more than 650,000 distinct CDR3 sequences, about 30% of them found once; the top ten carry roughly 46%. This clonotype was recorded at least ten times. The CDR3 is made up of 14 amino acids. V was trimmed by 3 bases and J by 10 bases, leaving 18 bases between them. CDR1 and CDR2 (germline): MNHEY, SMNVEV (reference sequence). Time point defined: persistent/refractory GD, antithyroid drugs over 5 years with positive TRAb. The TCR library was made from RNA that had been extracted from PBMCs in TRIzol.

V gene TRBV27 combines with J gene TRBJ1-1, with D perhaps matching TRBD1 (5 bases). Sequences were derived from peripheral blood mononuclear cells (PBMCs), sampled when the disease was refractory, from a patient treated with antithyroid drugs. This receptor was identified in a female donor with Graves disease. In DNA form, the CDR3 reads TGTGCCAGCAGTTTCAGGGATAGGTTGGACGGAGCTTTCTTT. It encodes CASSFRDRLDGAFF.